The entry below gives a single TCR beta chain sequence along with its context. This entry comes from a study of metastatic and nonmetastatic thyroid tumors. Study as a whole: Comparative analysis of repertoires was undertaken across blood and tumor or nodule tissue obtained from malignant and benign thyroid patients.

The germline CDR1 and CDR2 sequences are SGHAT and FQNNGV. This CDR3 has 14 amino acids. Trimming took off 3 bases at V and 2 bases at J, with 11 bases between the two ends. Patients underwent thyroid surgery, and none had received any treatment before it. TCRdb re-clonotyped the PCR reads through MiXCR. The table lists roughly 65,000 clones, about 14% of them singletons. J is TRBJ2-7 and V is TRBV11-2; no definite D call. The sequencing input was blood. The TCR comes from a male donor with papillary thyroid cancer or a benign thyroid nodule (not recorded which). Some clones in this sample may be carry-over from other donors' samples. The CDR3 is CASSLTKIPYEQYF. The CDR3 DNA follows: TGTGCCAGCAGCTTGACAAAGATACCCTACGAGCAGTACTTC. Full variable domain (rest looked up from reference TRBV11-2 and TRBJ2-7): EAGVAQSPRYKIIEKRQSVAFWCNPISGHATLYWYQQILGQGPKLLIQFQNNGVVDDSQLPKDRFSAERLKGVDSTLKIQPAKLEDSAVYLCASSLTKIPYEQYFGPGTRLTVT.